The entry below gives a single T cell receptor (beta chain) sequence along with its context. Its antigen is currently not known. Base quality data are lacking; no much larger clone is found one base away. These data come from a study of blood T cells in healthy people across ages (dated by TCRdb to the mid-2010s). A note on the overall study: In model experiments, template switching captured about one uniquely barcoded TCR beta cDNA molecule for every two T cells. Using deep sequencing normalized with unique cDNA molecular identifiers, the study measured how TCR beta repertoire diversity changes with age. The study analyzed two additional independent replicas of 1 million unique cDNA reads from the same blood draw for two donors, one aged 18 to 30 and one aged 80 or older. Donors were grouped into four age groups: young (average roughly 17 years), middle-aged (roughly 40), aged (about 60) and long-lived (less than 85). Donors of different ages were randomly distributed across sequencing lanes to avoid experimental bias. What the study reported, not specific to this receptor: Estimates of total diversity based on one million sequenced T cells were considered lower bounds and underestimates. Donor CMV infection status was unknown, potentially confounding age-related changes in expanded clonotypes. Observed TCR beta diversity correlated strongly with the percentage of naive T cells measured by flow cytometry. Compared with the aged group, the long-lived group had more naive CD4+ T cells, fewer expanded clones and increased TCR diversity, a pattern suggesting age selection. Observed TCR beta diversity per million T cells fell roughly linearly with age, and a significant reduction was already apparent by age around 44. Because profiling used bulk unsorted PBMCs, naive and antigen-experienced compartments could not be compared conclusively.

The germline V gene gives CDR1 as MDHEN and CDR2 as SYDVKM. V loses 5 bases at its end and J loses 2 bases; junction bases beyond the gene matches: 12. Its CDR3 holds 18 amino acids, cysteine through phenylalanine. Only the CDR3 part of the read is kept: 54 bases, read in frame from the first base. Systemically healthy Caucasian individuals from Russia, around 38 in total and aged roughly 6 to 95 years, were included as donors. Roughly 10 milliliters of peripheral blood were collected from each donor into EDTA-treated Vacutainer tubes. Ficoll-Paque density-gradient centrifugation was used to isolate PBMCs, with at least 6.5 million per sample. Total RNA was extracted from PBMCs with Trizol reagent, with at least 6 micrograms obtained per sample. Naive CD45RAhigh/CD27high T cell percentages were measured by flow cytometry on a PBMC aliquot from every donor. The protocol used for the library was 5' RACE. Sequencing used an Illumina HiSeq 2500. The second PCR ran for about 6 to 12 cycles and used a J-beta primer mix along with a sample-barcoded 5' primer. Each TCR beta cDNA molecule received a unique molecular identifier from a template-switch 5' adaptor carrying 12 random nucleotides. At least 2.5 million CDR3-containing paired-end reads were obtained from each sample. First-strand cDNA was synthesized from all RNA with the Mint cDNA synthesis kit, primed by a TRBC-specific oligonucleotide. Following uracil-DNA glycosylase treatment, all cDNA underwent a first 18-cycle PCR with the universal primers M1SS and BC2_uni_R. From the authors' description of their analysis: For normalization, 1 million high-quality reads, each with a distinct molecular identifier, were randomly selected from each sample. Instead of being binned into consensus sequences, reads that shared molecular identifiers were thrown out. MiTCR, with a Q25 quality threshold and the strictest error-elimination algorithm, was used for CDR3 identification, clonotype clustering and error correction. A nonparametric unseen species model with Euler transformation was used to estimate a lower bound on total TCR beta diversity. Using fastp trimming at Q25 and MiXCR clonotype assembly, TCRdb reanalyzed the public sequencing data and kept in-frame beta chains. A single entry per CDR3 protein holds the most common genes and DNA from its merged rows. TCRdb's processing, not the authors', yielded these V and J calls. The table for this sample lists hundreds of thousands of distinct CDR3 sequences; roughly three fifths of them were counted only once. About 26% of the sample is taken by the ten largest.

What was sequenced was blood. The receptor's source is a man aged 35-49 years in good health. This chain joins TRBV28 to TRBJ1-1; a stretch of 12 junction bases matches TRBD1. The CDR3 reads as follows: CASSVTGGQGAGNTEAFF. The DNA sequence is as follows: TGTGCCAGCAGTGTTACTGGGGGACAGGGGGCAGGAAACACTGAAGCTTTCTTT.